Sequencing of this T cell receptor (beta chain) was carried out in a study of blood T cell repertoires in COVID-19. Looking at the study overall: Acute-phase and convalescent COVID-19 samples originated in the United States, Italy and Spain. The cDNA or gDNA used as material had been derived from T cells, B-cell-depleted T cells, or PBMCs.

Self-reported history from a screening survey and questionnaire set each donor's cohort. Per the authors' pipeline: Amplifying reference gene primers gave estimates of nucleated cell counts. Clones were read by immunoSEQ multiplex PCR, and TCRdb kept only the in-frame ones, dropping some. V and J calls and clone size are given by that table; D and trimming were obtained from the DNA. The data contain fewer than 250,000 clones, 84% of them singletons. The receptor was isolated from a woman aged 40 to 55 who had recovered from COVID-19. Sequencing was performed on PBMCs or T cells enriched from blood (not recorded which).

The CDR3 here is CASSNAGARNQPQHF. CDR3 nucleotide sequence: TGTGCCAGCAGCAACGCGGGGGCGCGCAATCAGCCCCAGCATTTT. The V gene is TRBV7-2, the J gene TRBJ1-5; D may be TRBD1 (6 bases). The CDR3 is 15 residues long. Germline CDR1 SGHTA, CDR2 FQGNSA. Trimming took 5 bases from V and 2 from J, leaving 13 bases between them.